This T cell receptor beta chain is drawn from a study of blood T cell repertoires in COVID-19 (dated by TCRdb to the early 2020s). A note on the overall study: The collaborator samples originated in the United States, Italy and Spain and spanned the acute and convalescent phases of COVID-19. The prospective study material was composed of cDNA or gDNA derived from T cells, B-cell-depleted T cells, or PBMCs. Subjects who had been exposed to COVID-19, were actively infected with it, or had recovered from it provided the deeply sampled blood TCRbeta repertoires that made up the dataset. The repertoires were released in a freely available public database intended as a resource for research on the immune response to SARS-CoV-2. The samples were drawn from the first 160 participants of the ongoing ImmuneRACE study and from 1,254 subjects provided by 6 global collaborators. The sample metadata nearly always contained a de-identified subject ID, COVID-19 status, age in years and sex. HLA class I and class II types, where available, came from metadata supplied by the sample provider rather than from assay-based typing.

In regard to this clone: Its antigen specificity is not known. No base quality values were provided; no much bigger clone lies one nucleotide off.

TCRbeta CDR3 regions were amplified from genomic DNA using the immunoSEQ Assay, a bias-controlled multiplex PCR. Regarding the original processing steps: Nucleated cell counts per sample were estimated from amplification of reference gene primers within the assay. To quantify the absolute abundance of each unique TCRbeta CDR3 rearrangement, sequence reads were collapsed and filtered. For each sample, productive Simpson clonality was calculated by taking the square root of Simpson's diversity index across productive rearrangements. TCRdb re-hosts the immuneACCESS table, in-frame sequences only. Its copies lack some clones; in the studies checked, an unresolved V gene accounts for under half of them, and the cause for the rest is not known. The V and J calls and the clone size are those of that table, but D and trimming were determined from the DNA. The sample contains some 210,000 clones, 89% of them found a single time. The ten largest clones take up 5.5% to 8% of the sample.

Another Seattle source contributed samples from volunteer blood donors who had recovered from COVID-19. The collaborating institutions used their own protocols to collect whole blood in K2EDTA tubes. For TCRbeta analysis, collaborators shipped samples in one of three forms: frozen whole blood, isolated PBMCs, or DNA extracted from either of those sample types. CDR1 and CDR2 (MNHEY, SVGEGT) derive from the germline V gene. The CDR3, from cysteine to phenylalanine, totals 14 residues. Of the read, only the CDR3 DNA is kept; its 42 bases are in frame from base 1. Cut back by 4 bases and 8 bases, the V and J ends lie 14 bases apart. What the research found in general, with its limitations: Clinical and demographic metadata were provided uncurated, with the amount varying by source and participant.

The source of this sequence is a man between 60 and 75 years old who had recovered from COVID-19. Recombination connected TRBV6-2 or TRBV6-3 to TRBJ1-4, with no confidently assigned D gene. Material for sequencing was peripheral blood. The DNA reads TGTGCCAGCAGTTCGACGTACCCCGGGGAAAAACTGTTTTTT. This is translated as CASSSTYPGEKLFF.